This paragraph reports one T cell receptor beta chain. The antigen is undetermined. Germline loops: CDR1 SGHVS, CDR2 FQNEAQ. The CDR3 spans 14 residues. Deletions cut 8 bases from V and 0 bases from J, with 11 bases between. Method: immunoSEQ multiplex PCR; TCRdb's copy keeps in-frame clones and lacks some. The sample shows roughly 86,000 clones, 85% of them seen only once. The sample originates from a study of T cell responses to AZD1222 COVID-19 vaccine. Study-level points and caveats: The CD4 TCRs associated with vaccination extended across spike and predominated at 160-218 and 743-854. Donors, mostly white British, included more females; clonal diversity was possibly underestimated. The breadth and depth of Spike-specific TCRs increased once two AZD1222 doses had been given.

The sample here was peripheral blood, taken 28 days after the second AZD1222 dose. This sequence was found in an adult who received the AZD1222 COVID-19 vaccine. The rearrangement joins TRBV7-8 to TRBJ1-5; weak D call: TRBD1 (6 bases). This chain's CDR3 is CASAGQYSNQPQHF. The DNA of the CDR3 is TGTGCCAGCGCCGGACAGTATAGCAATCAGCCCCAGCATTTT.